One and the same sample provided the 14 T cell receptor beta chains below, sequenced in a study of shared clonotypes between healthy human individuals. Assay: immunoSEQ multiplex PCR; the TCRdb copy retains only in-frame clones and omits some. In the table there are around 2.5 million clones, approximately 93% of which are singletons. The specimen was naive CD4+ T cells from PBMCs. Subset indicated: CD45RA+ positively selected. These receptors originate from a man between 18 and 35 years old in good health. Some clones in this sample may be carry-over from other donors' samples.

The chain carries TRBV2 and TRBJ2-7, with D unclear. V lost 3 bases to trimming and J lost 3 bases, with 6 bases between them. Per the germline V gene, CDR1 is SNHLY and CDR2 is FYNNEI. The length of the CDR3 is 12 residues. The CDR3 DNA follows: TGTGCCAGCAGTGAGGCTTACTACGAGCAGTACTTC. Protein sequence: CASSEAYYEQYF.

The V call is TRBV5-1, the J call TRBJ2-5; D gene uncertain. Trimming removed 5 bases from V and 1 base from J, with 9 bases in between. In germline, CDR1 is SGHRS, CDR2 YFSETQ. The CDR3 spans 13 residues. CDR3 coding DNA: TGCGCCAGCAGGCAATGGGGCCAAGAGACCCAGTACTTC. Translated: CASRQWGQETQYF.

The rearrangement uses TRBV5-4 and TRBJ2-1; 12 bases fit TRBD2. The CDR3 length is 18 residues. V was clipped by 1 base and J by 7 bases; unmatched bases: 12. CDR1 is SGHNT, CDR2 YYREEE, per germline (reference sequence). The CDR3 spells CASSLRLAGGPIDNEQFF. As DNA, the CDR3 is TGTGCCAGCAGCTTGAGGCTAGCGGGAGGGCCAATTGATAATGAGCAGTTCTTC.

In its sample, this clone was seen a few times. At the DNA level, this CDR3 is encoded by other sequences in the same sample as well. The chain uses TRBV6-1 and TRBJ2-2; possibly TRBD1 for D (5 bases). V lost 7 bases to trimming and J lost 1 base, with 7 bases between them. CDR1 MNHNS and CDR2 SASEGT come from the germline V gene. CDR3 length: 13 amino acids. CDR3 nucleotides: TGTGCCAGCACAACAGGGAACACCGGGGAGCTGTTTTTT. It is translated as CASTTGNTGELFF.

The chain uses TRBV4-2 and TRBJ2-7; 12 bases are a match to TRBD2. V lost 0 bases to trimming and J lost 3 bases; unmatched junction nucleotides: 6. The CDR3 totals 17 residues. Looked up from germline, CDR1 is LGHNA and CDR2 is YNFKEQ. The CDR3, as DNA: TGTGCCAGCAGCCAAGATCGGGCTAGCGGGAGGGACTACGAGCAGTACTTC. Its translation is CASSQDRASGRDYEQYF.

V is TRBV4-1 and J is TRBJ2-3; D may be TRBD2 (6 bases). Germline CDR1 is MGHRA and CDR2 is YSYEKL. This CDR3 has 15 amino acids. V shed 1 base and J shed 2 bases, with 10 bases lying between them. The CDR3 region is CASSQVGLITDTQYF. In nucleotides, the CDR3 is TGCGCCAGCAGCCAAGTTGGACTAATCACAGATACGCAGTATTTT.

J is TRBJ1-4 and V is TRBV28; D unclear. CDR3 length: 14 amino acids. V was pared by 8 bases and J by 4 bases, with 14 bases between. Germline values: CDR1 MDHEN, CDR2 SYDVKM. CDR3 sequence (DNA): TGTGCCAGCGGAATCGACCGGTTTAATGAAAAACTGTTTTTT. It translates to CASGIDRFNEKLFF. The variable domain in full, with the rest retrieved from reference TRBV28 and TRBJ1-4, is DVKVTQSSRYLVKRTGEKVFLECVQDMDHENMFWYRQDPGLGLRLIYFSYDVKMKEKGDIPEGYSVSREKKERFSLILESASTNQTSMYLCASGIDRFNEKLFFGSGTQLSVL.

This clone was found once. CDR3 DNA: TGTGCCAGCAGTTACATTAGCGGGAGGGCGGATGAGCAGTTCTTC. This sequence encodes CASSYISGRADEQFF. V gene TRBV6-5 combines with J gene TRBJ2-1; 11 bases line up with TRBD2. V lost 2 bases and J lost 8; bases outside the gene matches: 5. The CDR3 has 15 amino acids. CDR1 and CDR2 from the germline V gene are MNHEY and SVGAGI.

About this clone itself: Other DNA sequences in this specimen translate into the identical CDR3. The V call is TRBV5-5, the J call TRBJ2-1, with D perhaps TRBD2 (6 bases). The ends were cut back, 0 bases at V and 0 bases at J, with 7 bases in the middle. Germline CDR1 reads SGHKS; CDR2 reads YYEKEE (reference sequence). The CDR3 has 15 amino acids. As DNA, the CDR3 is TGTGCCAGCAGCTTGGGACTAGGCTCCTACAATGAGCAGTTCTTC. Its protein is CASSLGLGSYNEQFF.

The rearrangement joins TRBV7-2 to TRBJ1-4; possible D gene TRBD1, 5 bases. V dropped 5 bases and J dropped 4 bases, with 14 bases sitting between them. Germline CDR1 and CDR2: SGHTA and FQGNSA. This CDR3 comprises 15 residues. DNA for the CDR3: TGTGCCAGCAGCCCAGACAGCTACCGTAATGAAAAACTGTTTTTT. Its translation: CASSPDSYRNEKLFF.

The chain uses TRBV10-3 and TRBJ2-1, with D tentatively TRBD1 or TRBD2 (5 bases each). CDR3 length: 17 amino acids. Germline CDR1 reads ENHRY; CDR2 reads SYGVKD. V lost 4 bases to trimming and J lost 5 bases, with 21 bases between them. CDR3 DNA: TGTGCCATCAGTGGTTATTCAGGGACGAGCAGGGACAATGAGCAGTTCTTC. Its translation is CAISGYSGTSRDNEQFF.

The chain carries TRBV28 and TRBJ2-7; 8 bases align to TRBD1. The CDR3 is 15 residues long. The germline V gene has CDR1 MDHEN and CDR2 SYDVKM. V shed 0 bases, J shed 6 bases, and the junction held 7 bases outside the gene matches. This CDR3 is CASSLCQGAVCEQYF. The CDR3, as DNA: TGTGCCAGCAGTTTATGTCAGGGGGCTGTCTGCGAGCAGTACTTC. Full variable domain (rest looked up from reference TRBV28 and TRBJ2-7): DVKVTQSSRYLVKRTGEKVFLECVQDMDHENMFWYRQDPGLGLRLIYFSYDVKMKEKGDIPEGYSVSREKKERFSLILESASTNQTSMYLCASSLCQGAVCEQYFGPGTRLTVT.

The rearrangement joins TRBV19 to TRBJ1-2; TRBD1 aligns across 11 bases. With V trimmed by 6 bases and J by 4 bases, 13 bases remained unmatched. Per the germline V gene, CDR1 is LNHDA and CDR2 is SQIVND (reference sequence). The length of the CDR3 is 17 residues. DNA of the CDR3: TGTGCCAGTAGGGAGTCCGGGACAGGGGGGATTGTCTATGGCTACACCTTC. It specifies CASRESGTGGIVYGYTF.

This chain links TRBV5-1 with TRBJ2-7, with 7 bases that match TRBD1. V shed 4 bases and J 5 bases; nucleotides not matched to a gene: 12. This CDR3 has 15 amino acids. Germline V gene data show CDR1 as SGHRS and CDR2 as YFSETQ. This CDR3 is CASSPESRGLNEQYF. Here the CDR3 DNA reads TGCGCCAGCAGCCCGGAGAGCAGGGGGTTGAACGAGCAGTACTTC.